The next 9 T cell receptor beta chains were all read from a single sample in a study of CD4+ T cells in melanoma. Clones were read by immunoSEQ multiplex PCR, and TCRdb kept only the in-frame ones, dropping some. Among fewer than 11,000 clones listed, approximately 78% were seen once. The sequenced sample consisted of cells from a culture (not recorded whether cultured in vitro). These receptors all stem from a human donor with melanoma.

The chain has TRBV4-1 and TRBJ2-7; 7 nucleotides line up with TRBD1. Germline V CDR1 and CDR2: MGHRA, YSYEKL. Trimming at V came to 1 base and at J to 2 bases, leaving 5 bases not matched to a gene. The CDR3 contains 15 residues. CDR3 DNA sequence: TGCGCCAGCAGCCAAGGACAGGGAATAACCTACGAGCAGTACTTC. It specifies CASSQGQGITYEQYF.

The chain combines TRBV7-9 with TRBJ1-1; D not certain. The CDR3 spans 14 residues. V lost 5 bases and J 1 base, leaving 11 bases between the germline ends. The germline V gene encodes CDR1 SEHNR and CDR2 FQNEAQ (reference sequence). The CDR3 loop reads CASSPAAPNTEAFF. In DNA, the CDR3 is TGTGCCAGCAGCCCAGCGGCTCCGAACACTGAAGCTTTCTTT.

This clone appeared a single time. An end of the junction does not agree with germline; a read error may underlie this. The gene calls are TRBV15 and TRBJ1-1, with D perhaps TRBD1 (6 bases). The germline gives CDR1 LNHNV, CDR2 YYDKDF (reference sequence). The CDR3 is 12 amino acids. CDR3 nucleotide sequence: TGTGCCACCAGCAGAGATCCAGGGACACTTTTTTTT. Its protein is CATSRDPGTLFF.

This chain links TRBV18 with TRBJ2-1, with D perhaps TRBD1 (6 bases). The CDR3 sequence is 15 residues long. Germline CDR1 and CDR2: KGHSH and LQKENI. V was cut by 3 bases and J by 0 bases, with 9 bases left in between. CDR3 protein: CASSPWDTSYNEQFF. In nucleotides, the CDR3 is TGTGCCAGCTCACCTTGGGACACCTCCTACAATGAGCAGTTCTTC.

CDR3 sequence: CSVVTGDTQYF. The CDR3 DNA sequence: TGCAGCGTTGTGACGGGGGATACGCAGTATTTT. This chain connects TRBV29-1 to TRBJ2-3, with D tentatively TRBD2 (5 bases). CDR1 SQVTM and CDR2 ANQGSEA come from the germline V gene. This CDR3 has 11 amino acids. V lost 4 bases and J lost 6, with 8 bases in between.

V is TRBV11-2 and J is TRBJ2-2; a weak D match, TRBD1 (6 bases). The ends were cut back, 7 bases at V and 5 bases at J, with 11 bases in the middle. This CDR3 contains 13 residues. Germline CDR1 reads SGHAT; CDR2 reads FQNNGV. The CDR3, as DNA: TGTGCCAGCACAGGACAGTATACCGGGGAGCTGTTTTTT. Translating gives CASTGQYTGELFF.

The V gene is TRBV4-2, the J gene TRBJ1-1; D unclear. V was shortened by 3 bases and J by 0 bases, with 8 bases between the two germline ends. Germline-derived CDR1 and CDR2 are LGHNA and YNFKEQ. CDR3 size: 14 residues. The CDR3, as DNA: TGTGCCAGCAGCCATTTCGGGCTGAACACTGAAGCTTTCTTT. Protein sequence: CASSHFGLNTEAFF.

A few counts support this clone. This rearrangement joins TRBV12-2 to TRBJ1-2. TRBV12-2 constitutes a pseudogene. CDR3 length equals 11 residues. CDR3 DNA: TGTGCAAGTCGCTTAGCATGTGGCTACACCTTC. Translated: CASRLACGYTF.

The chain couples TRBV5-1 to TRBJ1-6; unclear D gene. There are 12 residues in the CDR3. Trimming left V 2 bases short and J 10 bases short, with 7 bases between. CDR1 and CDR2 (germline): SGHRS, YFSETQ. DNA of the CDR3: TGCGCCAGCAGCTTCCCAGGCTCACCCCTCCACTTT. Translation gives CASSFPGSPLHF.